Sequencing of this T cell receptor beta chain was carried out in a study of T cell responses to AZD1222 COVID-19 vaccine. Study results and limitations: The span of vaccine-associated CD4 TCRs extended across spike, with dominance at 160-218 and 743-854.

The CDR3 is 16 amino acids. From germline, CDR1 is SGHTA and CDR2 FQGNSA. Trimming left V 0 bases short and J 0 bases short, with 10 bases between. The method was immunoSEQ multiplex PCR; TCRdb's version includes in-frame clones alone and lacks a portion of them. The sample has about 130,000 clones, more than 90% seen once. Regarding this clone: What it binds is unknown.

The chain carries TRBV7-2 and TRBJ2-3, with D unclear. The specimen comprised peripheral blood, sampled 28 days after the second AZD1222 dose. The origin of this receptor is an adult who received the AZD1222 COVID-19 vaccine. The CDR3 reads CASSLAGIASTDTQYF. CDR3 in DNA: TGTGCCAGCAGCTTAGCGGGGATTGCTAGCACAGATACGCAGTATTTT.